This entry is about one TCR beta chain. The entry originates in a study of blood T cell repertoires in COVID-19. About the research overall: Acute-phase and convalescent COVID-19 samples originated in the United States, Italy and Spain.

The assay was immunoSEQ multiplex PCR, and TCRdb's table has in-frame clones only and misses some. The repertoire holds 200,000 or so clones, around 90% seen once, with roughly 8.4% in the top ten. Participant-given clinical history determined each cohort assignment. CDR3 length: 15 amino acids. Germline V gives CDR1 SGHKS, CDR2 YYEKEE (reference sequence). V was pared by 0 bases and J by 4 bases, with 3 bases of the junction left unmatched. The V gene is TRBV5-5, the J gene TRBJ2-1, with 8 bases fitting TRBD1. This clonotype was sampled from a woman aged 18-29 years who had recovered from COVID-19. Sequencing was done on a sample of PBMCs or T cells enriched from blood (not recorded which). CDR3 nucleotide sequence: TGTGCCAGCAGCTTGGACGGGACAGGTTACAATGAGCAGTTCTTC. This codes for CASSLDGTGYNEQFF.